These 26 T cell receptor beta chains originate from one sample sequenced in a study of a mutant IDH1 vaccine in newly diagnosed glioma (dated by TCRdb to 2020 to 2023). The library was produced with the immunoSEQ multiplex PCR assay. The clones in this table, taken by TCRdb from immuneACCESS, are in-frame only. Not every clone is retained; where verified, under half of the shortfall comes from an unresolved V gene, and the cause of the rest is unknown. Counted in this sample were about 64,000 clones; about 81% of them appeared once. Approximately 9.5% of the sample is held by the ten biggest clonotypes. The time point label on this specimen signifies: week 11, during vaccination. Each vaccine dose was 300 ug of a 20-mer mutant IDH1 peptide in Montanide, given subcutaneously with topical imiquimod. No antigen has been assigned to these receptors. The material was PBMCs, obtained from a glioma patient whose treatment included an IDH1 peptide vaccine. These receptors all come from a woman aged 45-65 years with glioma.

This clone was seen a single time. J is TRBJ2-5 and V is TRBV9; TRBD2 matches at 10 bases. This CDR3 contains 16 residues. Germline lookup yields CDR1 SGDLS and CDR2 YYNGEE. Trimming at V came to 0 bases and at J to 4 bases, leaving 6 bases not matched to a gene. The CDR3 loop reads CASSVGQRGGGETQYF. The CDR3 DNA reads TGTGCCAGCAGCGTAGGGCAGCGGGGGGGCGGAGAGACCCAGTACTTC.

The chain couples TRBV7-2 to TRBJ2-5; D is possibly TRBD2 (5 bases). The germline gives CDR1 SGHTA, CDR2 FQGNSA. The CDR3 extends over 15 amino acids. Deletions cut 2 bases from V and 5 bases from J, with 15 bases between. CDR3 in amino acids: CASSLRGGETETQYF. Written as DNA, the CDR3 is TGTGCCAGCAGCTTAAGAGGAGGCGAGACGGAGACCCAGTACTTC. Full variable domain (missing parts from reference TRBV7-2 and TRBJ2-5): GAGVSQSPSNKVTEKGKDVELRCDPISGHTALYWYRQSLGQGLEFLIYFQGNSAPDKSGLPSDRFSAERTGGSVSTLTIQRTQQEDSAVYLCASSLRGGETETQYFGPGTRLLVL.

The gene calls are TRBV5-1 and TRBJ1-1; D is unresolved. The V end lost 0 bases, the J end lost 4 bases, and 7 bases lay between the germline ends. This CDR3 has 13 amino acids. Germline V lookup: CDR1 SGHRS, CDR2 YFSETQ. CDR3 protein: CASSLAWGTEAFF. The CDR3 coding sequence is TGCGCCAGCAGCTTGGCCTGGGGCACTGAAGCTTTCTTT.

CDR3: CASPGRETDTQYF. CDR3 coding DNA: TGTGCCAGCCCTGGACGGGAGACAGATACGCAGTATTTT. J is TRBJ2-3 and V is TRBV6-7, with a possible D match to TRBD2 (6 bases). TRBV6-7 is known as an ORF, though its function is uncertain. V lost 8 bases and J lost 3, with 12 bases in between. The CDR3 has 13 residues.

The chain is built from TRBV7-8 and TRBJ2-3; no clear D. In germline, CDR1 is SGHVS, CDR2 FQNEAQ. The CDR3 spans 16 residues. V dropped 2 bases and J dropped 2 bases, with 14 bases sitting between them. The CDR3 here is CASSLFAGPPTDTQYF. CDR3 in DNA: TGTGCCAGCAGCTTATTCGCCGGGCCCCCCACAGATACGCAGTATTTT.

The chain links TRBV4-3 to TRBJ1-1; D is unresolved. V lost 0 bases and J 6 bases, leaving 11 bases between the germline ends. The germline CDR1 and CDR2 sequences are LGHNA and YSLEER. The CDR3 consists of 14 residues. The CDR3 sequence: CASSQDLGGAEAFF. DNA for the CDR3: TGCGCCAGCAGCCAAGATTTGGGAGGCGCTGAAGCTTTCTTT.

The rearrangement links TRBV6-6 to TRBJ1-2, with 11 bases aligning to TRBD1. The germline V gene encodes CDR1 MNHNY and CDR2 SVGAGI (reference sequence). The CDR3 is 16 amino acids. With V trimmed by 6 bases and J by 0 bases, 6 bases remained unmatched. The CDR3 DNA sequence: TGTGCCAGCAGGGGGACAGGGGGAGATCCTAACTATGGCTACACCTTC. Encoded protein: CASRGTGGDPNYGYTF.

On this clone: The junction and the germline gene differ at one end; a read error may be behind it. CDR3 sequence reads: CASSWRGQGQVEAFF. CDR3 nucleotide sequence: TGTGCCAGTAGCTGGCGGGGACAGGGGCAGGTTGAAGCTTTCTTT. This sequence joins TRBV5-6 and TRBJ1-1, with 10 bases that match TRBD1. Germline V gene sequence: CDR1 SGHDT, CDR2 YYEEEE. The CDR3 runs to 15 residues.

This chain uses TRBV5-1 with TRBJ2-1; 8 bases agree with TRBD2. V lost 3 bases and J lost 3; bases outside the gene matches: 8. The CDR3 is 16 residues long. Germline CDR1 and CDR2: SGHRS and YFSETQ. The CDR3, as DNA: TGCGCCAGCAGCTCCCCCACACTAGCGGTCTACAATGAGCAGTTCTTC. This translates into CASSSPTLAVYNEQFF.

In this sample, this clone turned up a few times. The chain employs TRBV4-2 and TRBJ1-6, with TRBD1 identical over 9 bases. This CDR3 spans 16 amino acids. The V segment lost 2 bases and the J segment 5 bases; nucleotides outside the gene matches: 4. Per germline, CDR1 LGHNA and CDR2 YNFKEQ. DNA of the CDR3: TGTGCCAGCAGCCAACGAGGGGACAGGGATAATTCACCCCTCCACTTT. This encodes CASSQRGDRDNSPLHF.

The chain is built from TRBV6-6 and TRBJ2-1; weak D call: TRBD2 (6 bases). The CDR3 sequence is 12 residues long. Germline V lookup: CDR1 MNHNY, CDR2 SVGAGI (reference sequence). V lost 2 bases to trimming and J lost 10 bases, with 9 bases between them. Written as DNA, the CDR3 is TGTGCCAGCAGTTACCTCGGGGGAGAGCAGTTCTTC. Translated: CASSYLGGEQFF.

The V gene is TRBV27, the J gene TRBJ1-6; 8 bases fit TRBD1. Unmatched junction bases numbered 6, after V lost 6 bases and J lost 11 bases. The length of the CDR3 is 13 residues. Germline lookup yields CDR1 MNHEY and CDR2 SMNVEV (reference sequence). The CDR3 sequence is CASRPTQGAPLHF. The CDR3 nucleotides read TGTGCCAGCAGACCTACACAGGGGGCACCCCTCCACTTT.

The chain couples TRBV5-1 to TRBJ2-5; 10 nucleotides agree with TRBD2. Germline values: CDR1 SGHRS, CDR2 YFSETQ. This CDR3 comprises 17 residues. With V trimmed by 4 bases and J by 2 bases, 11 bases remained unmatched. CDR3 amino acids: CASSATRTSGLQETQYF. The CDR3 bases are TGCGCCAGCAGCGCCACCAGGACTAGCGGACTGCAAGAGACCCAGTACTTC. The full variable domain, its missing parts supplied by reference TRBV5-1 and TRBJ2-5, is KAGVTQTPRYLIKTRGQQVTLSCSPISGHRSVSWYQQTPGQGLQFLFEYFSETQRNKGNFPGRFSGRQFSNSRSEMNVSTLELGDSALYLCASSATRTSGLQETQYFGPGTRLLVL.

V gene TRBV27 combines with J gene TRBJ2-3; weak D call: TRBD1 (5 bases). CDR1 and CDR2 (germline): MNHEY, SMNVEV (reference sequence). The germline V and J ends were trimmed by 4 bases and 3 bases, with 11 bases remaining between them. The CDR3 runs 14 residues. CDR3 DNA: TGTGCCAGCAGTTCTCGACAGAGTACAGATACGCAGTATTTT. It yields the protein CASSSRQSTDTQYF.

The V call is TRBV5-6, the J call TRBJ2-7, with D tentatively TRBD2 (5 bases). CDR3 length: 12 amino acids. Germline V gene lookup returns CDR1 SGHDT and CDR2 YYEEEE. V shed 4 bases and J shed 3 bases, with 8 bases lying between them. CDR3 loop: CASSLEGYEQYF. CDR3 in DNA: TGTGCCAGCAGCCTCGAGGGCTACGAGCAGTACTTC.

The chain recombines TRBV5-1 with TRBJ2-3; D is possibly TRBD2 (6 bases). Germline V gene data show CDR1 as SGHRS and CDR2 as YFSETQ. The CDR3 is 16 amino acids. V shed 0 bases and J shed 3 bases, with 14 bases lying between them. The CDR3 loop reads CASSLVVGLATDTQYF. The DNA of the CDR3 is TGCGCCAGCAGCTTGGTTGTAGGGCTAGCGACAGATACGCAGTATTTT.

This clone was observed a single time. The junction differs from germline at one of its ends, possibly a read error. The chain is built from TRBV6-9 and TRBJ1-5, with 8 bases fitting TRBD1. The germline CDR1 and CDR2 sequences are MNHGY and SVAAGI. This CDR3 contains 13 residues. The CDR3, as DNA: TGTGCCACCAGACACAGGGGGAATCGGCCCCAGCATTTT. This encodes CATRHRGNRPQHF.

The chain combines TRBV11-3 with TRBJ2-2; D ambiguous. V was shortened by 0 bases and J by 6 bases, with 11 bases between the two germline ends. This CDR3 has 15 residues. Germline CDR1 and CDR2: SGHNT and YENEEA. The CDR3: CASSLEGLPAGELFF. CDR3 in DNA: TGTGCCAGCAGCTTAGAAGGTCTACCCGCCGGGGAGCTGTTTTTT.

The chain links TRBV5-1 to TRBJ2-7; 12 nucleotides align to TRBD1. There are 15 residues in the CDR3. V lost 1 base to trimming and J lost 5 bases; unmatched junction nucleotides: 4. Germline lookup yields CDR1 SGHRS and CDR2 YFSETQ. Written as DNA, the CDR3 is TGCGCCAGCAGCTTGTTCGGGACAGGGGGCAACGAGCAGTACTTC. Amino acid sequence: CASSLFGTGGNEQYF.

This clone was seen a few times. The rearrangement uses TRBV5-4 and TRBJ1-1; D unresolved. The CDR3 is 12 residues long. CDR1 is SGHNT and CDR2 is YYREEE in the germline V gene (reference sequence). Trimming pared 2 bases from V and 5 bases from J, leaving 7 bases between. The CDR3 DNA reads TGTGCCAGCAGCTTTCGAGGGACTGAAGCTTTCTTT. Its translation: CASSFRGTEAFF.

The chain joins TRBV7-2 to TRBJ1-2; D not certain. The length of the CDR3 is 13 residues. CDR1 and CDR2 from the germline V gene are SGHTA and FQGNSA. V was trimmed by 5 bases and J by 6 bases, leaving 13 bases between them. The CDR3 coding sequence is TGTGCCAGCAGCACCCGACTGAGTGATGGCTACACCTTC. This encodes CASSTRLSDGYTF.

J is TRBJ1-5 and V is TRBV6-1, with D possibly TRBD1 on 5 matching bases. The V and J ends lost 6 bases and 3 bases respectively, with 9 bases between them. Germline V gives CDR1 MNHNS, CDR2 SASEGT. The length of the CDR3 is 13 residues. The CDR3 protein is CASRQVNNQPQHF. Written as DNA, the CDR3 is TGTGCCAGCAGACAGGTCAACAATCAGCCCCAGCATTTT.

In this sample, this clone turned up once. Here the CDR3 DNA reads TGTGCCTGGAGTACAAAAGGCAGACAGGTTGGCTACAATGAGCAGTTCTTC. This translates into CAWSTKGRQVGYNEQFF. The V and J genes are TRBV30 and TRBJ2-1; TRBD1 is a possible D gene (6 bases). CDR1 is GTSNPN, CDR2 SVGIG, per germline (reference sequence). Trimming removed 2 bases from V and 3 bases from J, with 20 bases in between. The CDR3 runs 17 residues.

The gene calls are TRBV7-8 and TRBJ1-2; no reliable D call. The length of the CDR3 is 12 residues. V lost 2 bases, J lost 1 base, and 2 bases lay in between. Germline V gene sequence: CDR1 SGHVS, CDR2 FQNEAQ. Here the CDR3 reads CASSLSNYGYTF. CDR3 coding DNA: TGTGCCAGCAGCTTAAGTAACTATGGCTACACCTTC.

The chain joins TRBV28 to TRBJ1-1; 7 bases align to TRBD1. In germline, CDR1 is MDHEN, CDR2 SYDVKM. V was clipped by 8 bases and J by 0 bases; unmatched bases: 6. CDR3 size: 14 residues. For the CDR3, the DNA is TGTGCCAGCCCGGGACAGACCTTGAACACTGAAGCTTTCTTT. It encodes CASPGQTLNTEAFF. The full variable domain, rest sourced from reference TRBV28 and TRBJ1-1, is DVKVTQSSRYLVKRTGEKVFLECVQDMDHENMFWYRQDPGLGLRLIYFSYDVKMKEKGDIPEGYSVSREKKERFSLILESASTNQTSMYLCASPGQTLNTEAFFGQGTRLTVV.

CDR3 nucleotide sequence: TGTGCCAGCAGCTTAGGACAGGGGGCCAACGAGCAGTACTTC. Translation: CASSLGQGANEQYF. This rearrangement joins TRBV7-3 to TRBJ2-7; 11 bases line up with TRBD1. The trim removed 2 bases at V and 5 bases at J, leaving 2 bases unmatched. The CDR3 is made up of 14 amino acids. CDR1 SGHTA and CDR2 FQGTGA come from the germline V gene.